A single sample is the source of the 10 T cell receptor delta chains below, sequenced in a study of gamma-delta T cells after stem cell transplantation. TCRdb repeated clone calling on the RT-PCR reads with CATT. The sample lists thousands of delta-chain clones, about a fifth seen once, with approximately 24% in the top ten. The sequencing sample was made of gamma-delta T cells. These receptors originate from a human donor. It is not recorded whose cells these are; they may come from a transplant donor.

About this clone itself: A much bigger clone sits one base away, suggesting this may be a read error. Here the CDR3 reads CALGDLVPSSNTLLPFGIAQLFF. The CDR3 bases are TGTGCTCTTGGGGACCTAGTTCCTTCCAGTAACACTCTGCTTCCCTTCGGTATAGCACAACTCTTCTTT. The V call is TRDV1, the J call TRDJ2; possible D gene TRDD2, 6 bases. Trimming took off 3 bases at V and 7 bases at J, with 39 bases between the two ends. The length of the CDR3 is 23 residues. Germline values: CDR1 TSWWSYY, CDR2 QGS.

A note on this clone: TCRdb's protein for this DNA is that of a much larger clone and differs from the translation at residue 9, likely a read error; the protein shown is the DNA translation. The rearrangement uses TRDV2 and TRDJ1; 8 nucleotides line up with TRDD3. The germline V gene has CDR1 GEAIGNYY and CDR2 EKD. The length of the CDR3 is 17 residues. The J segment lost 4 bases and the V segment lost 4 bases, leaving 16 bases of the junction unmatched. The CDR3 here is CACDPLLGGTRGDKLIF. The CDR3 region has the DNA TGTGCCTGTGATCCTCTACTGGGGGGTACGAGGGGCGATAAACTCATCTTT.

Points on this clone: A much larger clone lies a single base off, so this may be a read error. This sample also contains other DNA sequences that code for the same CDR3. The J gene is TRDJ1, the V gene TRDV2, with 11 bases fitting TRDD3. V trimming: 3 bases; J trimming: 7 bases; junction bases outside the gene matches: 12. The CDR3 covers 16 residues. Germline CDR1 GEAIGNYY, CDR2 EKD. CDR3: CACDALSGGYPGKLIF. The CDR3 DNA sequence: TGTGCCTGTGACGCCCTTTCTGGGGGATACCCCGGTAAACTCATCTTT.

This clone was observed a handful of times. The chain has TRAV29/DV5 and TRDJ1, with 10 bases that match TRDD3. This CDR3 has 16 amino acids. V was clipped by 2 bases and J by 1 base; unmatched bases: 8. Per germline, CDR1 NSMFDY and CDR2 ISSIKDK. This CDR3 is CAARTTGGSRTDKLIF. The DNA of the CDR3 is TGTGCAGCAAGGACAACTGGGGGATCTCGCACCGATAAACTCATCTTT. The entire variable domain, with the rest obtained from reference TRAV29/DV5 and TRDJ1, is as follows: DQQVKQNSPSLSVQEGRISILNCDYTNSMFDYFLWYKKYPAEGPTFLISISSIKDKNEDGRFTVFLNKSAKHLSLHIVPSQPGDSAVYFCAARTTGGSRTDKLIFGKGTRVTVEP.

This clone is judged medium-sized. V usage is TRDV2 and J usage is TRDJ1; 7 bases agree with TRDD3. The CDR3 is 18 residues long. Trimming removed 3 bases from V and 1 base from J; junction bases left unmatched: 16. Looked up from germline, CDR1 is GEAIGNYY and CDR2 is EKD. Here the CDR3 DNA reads TGTGCCTGTGACGTACTGGGGTCCGTCCCCTTACGCACCGATAAACTCATCTTT. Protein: CACDVLGSVPLRTDKLIF.

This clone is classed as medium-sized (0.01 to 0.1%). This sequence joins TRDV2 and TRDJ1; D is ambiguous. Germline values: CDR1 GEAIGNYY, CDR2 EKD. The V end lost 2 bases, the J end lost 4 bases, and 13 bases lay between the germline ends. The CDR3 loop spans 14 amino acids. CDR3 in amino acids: CACDSLLVSDKLIF. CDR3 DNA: TGTGCCTGTGACAGCCTCCTGGTAAGCGATAAACTCATCTTT.

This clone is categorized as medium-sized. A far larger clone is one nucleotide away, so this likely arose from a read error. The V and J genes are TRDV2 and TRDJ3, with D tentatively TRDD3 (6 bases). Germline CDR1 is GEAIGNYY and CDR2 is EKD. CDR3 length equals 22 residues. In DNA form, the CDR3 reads TGTGCCTGTGACACCGCCGAGTCTCTTAGCGCCGCAGGCTCCTGGGGCACCCGACAGATGTTTTTC. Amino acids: CACDTAESLSAAGSWGTRQMFF.

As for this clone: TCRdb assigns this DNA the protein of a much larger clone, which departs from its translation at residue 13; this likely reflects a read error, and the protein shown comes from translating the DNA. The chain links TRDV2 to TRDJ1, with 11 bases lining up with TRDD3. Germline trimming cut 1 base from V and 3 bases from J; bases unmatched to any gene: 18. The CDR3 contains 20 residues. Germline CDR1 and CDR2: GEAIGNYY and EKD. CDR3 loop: CACDTIAGGYKDPWPDKLIF. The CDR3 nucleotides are TGTGCCTGTGACACGATAGCTGGGGGATACAAGGATCCCTGGCCCGATAAACTCATCTTT.

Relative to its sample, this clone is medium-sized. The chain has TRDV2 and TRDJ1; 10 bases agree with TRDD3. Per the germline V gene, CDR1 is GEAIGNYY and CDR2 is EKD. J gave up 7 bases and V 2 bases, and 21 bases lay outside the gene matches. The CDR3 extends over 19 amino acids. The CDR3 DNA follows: TGTGCCTGTGACAGGGTTTCCCCACAATTACTGGGGGATCGGAGTAAACTCATCTTT. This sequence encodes CACDRVSPQLLGDRSKLIF.

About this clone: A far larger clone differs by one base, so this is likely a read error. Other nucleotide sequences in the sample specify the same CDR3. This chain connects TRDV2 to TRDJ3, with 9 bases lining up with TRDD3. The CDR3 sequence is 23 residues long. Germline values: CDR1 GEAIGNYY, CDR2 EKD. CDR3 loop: CACDTLGELGDPLSSWDTRQMFF. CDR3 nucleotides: TGCGCCTGTGACACTCTAGGAGAACTGGGGGACCCCTTGAGCTCCTGGGACACCCGACAGATGTTTTTC.